This T cell receptor beta chain comes out of a study of cytotoxic CD8 clonotypes in ibrutinib-treated CLL. Some clones are missing from TCRdb's copy, which holds only in-frame ones; the method was immunoSEQ multiplex PCR. This table has around 130,000 clones, 84% appearing once. This CDR3 has 12 amino acids. The V gene's germline CDR1 is LGHNA and CDR2 YSLEER. Trimming pared 1 base from V and 6 bases from J, leaving 4 bases between. The V gene is TRBV4-3, the J gene TRBJ2-1; D call uncertain. This clonotype was obtained from a human donor with chronic lymphocytic leukemia. Sequenced here: PBMCs, sampled after 24 months of ibrutinib treatment. In DNA, the CDR3 is TGCGCCAGCAGCCAAGGGGGCAATGAGCAGTTCTTC. Translating gives CASSQGGNEQFF.